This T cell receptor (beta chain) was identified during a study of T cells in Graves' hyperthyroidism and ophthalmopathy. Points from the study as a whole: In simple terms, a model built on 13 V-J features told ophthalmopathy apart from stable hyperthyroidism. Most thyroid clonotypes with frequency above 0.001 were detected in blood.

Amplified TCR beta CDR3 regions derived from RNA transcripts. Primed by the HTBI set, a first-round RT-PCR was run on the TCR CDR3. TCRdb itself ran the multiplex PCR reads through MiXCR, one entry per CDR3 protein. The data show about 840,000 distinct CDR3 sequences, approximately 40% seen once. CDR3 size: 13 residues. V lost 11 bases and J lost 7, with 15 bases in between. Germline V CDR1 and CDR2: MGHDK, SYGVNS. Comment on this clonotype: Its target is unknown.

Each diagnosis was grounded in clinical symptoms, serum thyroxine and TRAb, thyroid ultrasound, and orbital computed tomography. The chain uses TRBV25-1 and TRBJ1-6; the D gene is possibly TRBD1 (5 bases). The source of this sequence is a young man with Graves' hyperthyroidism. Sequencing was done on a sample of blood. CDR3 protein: CAPGGTANSPLHF. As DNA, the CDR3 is TGTGCCCCTGGAGGGACGGCCAATTCACCCCTCCACTTT.